These 3 T cell receptor beta chains share one sample of origin, sequenced in a study of blood T cells in healthy people across ages. With a J-beta primer mix and a sample-barcoded 5' primer, a second PCR ran about 7 to 12 cycles. MiXCR, run by TCRdb on the 5' RACE reads, gives a single entry per CDR3 protein. The data show 1,100,000 or so distinct CDR3 sequences, less than 50% seen once. The sequencing sample was made of blood. All receptors come from an older woman in good health.

This clonotype was counted between two and nine times. This chain uses TRBV7-6 with TRBJ2-4, with 9 bases lining up with TRBD2. The CDR3 extends over 14 amino acids. Germline CDR1 is SGHVS and CDR2 is FNYEAQ. The V segment lost 4 bases and the J segment 13 bases; nucleotides outside the gene matches: 11. The CDR3: CASSSTSQRGEQYF. The CDR3 DNA sequence: TGTGCCAGCAGCTCGACTAGTCAGCGGGGGGAGCAGTACTTC.

This chain joins TRBV20-1 and TRBJ2-1; 8 nucleotides align to TRBD2. The CDR3 has 17 amino acids. Germline V CDR1 and CDR2: DFQATT, SNEGSKA (reference sequence). In nucleotides, the CDR3 is TGCACCCGGCGGGACACCGGGTCGGGAGGGTCCTACAATGAGCAGTTCTTC. Translating it yields CTRRDTGSGGSYNEQFF.

This clonotype was detected only a few times. The chain joins TRBV27 to TRBJ1-2; D is possibly TRBD1 (5 bases). The CDR3 extends over 16 amino acids. V gave up 4 bases and J gave up 7 bases, with 22 bases separating them. Per the germline V gene, CDR1 is MNHEY and CDR2 is SMNVEV (reference sequence). In DNA form, the CDR3 reads TGTGCCAGCAGTTCCTACCCGCGCTCGGGGGTCGGTGGCTACACCTTC. It is translated as CASSSYPRSGVGGYTF.